The entry below describes one TCR beta chain. The target of this receptor is not known. Per-base quality was not reported, and no clone a single base away is much larger than it. Collaborating institutions collected whole blood in K2EDTA tubes following their own protocols. Collaborator samples were shipped for TCRbeta analysis as frozen whole blood, isolated PBMCs, or DNA extracted from either sample type. As encoded in the germline V gene (reference sequence), CDR1 is SGHNT while CDR2 is YYREEE. Between the V and J ends, shortened by 0 bases and 1 base respectively, the junction contains 7 bases. Reading from cysteine to phenylalanine, the CDR3 counts 14 amino acids. The DNA shown is the 42-base CDR3, in frame from base 1. The sample is drawn from a study of blood T cell repertoires in COVID-19 (dated by TCRdb to 2020 to 2021). In terms of the full investigation: Collaborator samples came from the United States, Italy and Spain and covered acute and convalescent phases of COVID-19. The material from the prospective study consisted of cDNA or gDNA derived from T cells, B-cell-depleted T cells, or PBMCs. Deeply sampled blood TCRbeta repertoires from subjects exposed to, actively infected with, or recovered from COVID-19 were included in the dataset. A freely available public database, intended as a resource for researchers studying the immune response to SARS-CoV-2, is where the repertoires were released. The samples were drawn from two sources: the first 160 participants of the ongoing ImmuneRACE study, and 1,254 subjects contributed by 6 global collaborators. Nearly every sample came with metadata listing a de-identified subject ID, COVID-19 status, age in years and sex. HLA class I and class II types, where available, came from metadata supplied by the sample provider rather than from assay-based typing. Broad study findings and their caveats: The amount of clinical and demographic metadata varied by source and participant and was provided uncurated.

TCRbeta CDR3 regions were amplified from genomic DNA using the immunoSEQ Assay, a bias-controlled multiplex PCR. In the original analysis: Nucleated cell counts per sample were estimated from amplification of reference gene primers within the assay. To quantify the absolute abundance of each unique TCRbeta CDR3 rearrangement, sequence reads were collapsed and filtered. For each sample, productive Simpson clonality was calculated by taking the square root of Simpson's diversity index across productive rearrangements. TCRdb retrieved this table from immuneACCESS and kept in-frame rearrangements only. Not all clones are present; in checked studies, unresolved V genes account for under half, and no reason is known for the remainder. That table gives V, J and clone size, and the DNA gave D and trimming. This sample has about 140,000 clones in its table, and about 90% of those were observed once. The biggest ten clones account for 1.5% of the sample.

What was sequenced was peripheral blood. The V gene is TRBV5-4 and the J gene is TRBJ1-1; TRBD1 is a possible D gene, resting on 5 matching bases. This receptor was obtained from a woman aged 60-75 years with acute or convalescent COVID-19. The nucleotides read TGTGCCAGCAGCTTGGGACAGAAGAACACTGAAGCTTTCTTT. Its amino acids are CASSLGQKNTEAFF.